The next 21 T cell receptor beta chains were all read from a single sample in a study of memory CD8 T cells in hepatitis C reinfection. Sequencing used immunoSEQ multiplex PCR; TCRdb keeps in-frame clones, though not all of them. This table holds about 47,000 clones, roughly 90% found once. Time point described: peak reinfection, 3 to 8 weeks after reinfection detection. The sorted cells went straight to TCR sequencing with no prior in vitro expansion. The source material was naive CD8+ T cells sorted from blood. These receptors were taken from a man aged 18-30 years with hepatitis C virus infection.

The rearrangement joins TRBV11-2 to TRBJ1-6; D perhaps matches TRBD1 (6 bases). Deletions cut 1 base from V and 7 bases from J, with 8 bases between. This CDR3 region has 14 residues. Germline V gene lookup returns CDR1 SGHAT and CDR2 FQNNGV. CDR3 DNA sequence: TGTGCCAGCAGCTTAGGGACAGACAATTCACCCCTCCACTTT. Amino acids: CASSLGTDNSPLHF.

This clone was observed a few times. The gene calls are TRBV27 and TRBJ1-3; D possibly corresponds to TRBD1 (5 bases). The CDR3 length is 14 residues. Trimming pared 6 bases from V and 0 bases from J, leaving 9 bases between. In germline, CDR1 is MNHEY, CDR2 SMNVEV (reference sequence). CDR3 DNA sequence: TGTGCCAGCAGAGGGGTGAGCTCTGGAAACACCATATATTTT. This gives the protein CASRGVSSGNTIYF.

The chain couples TRBV4-1 to TRBJ1-2; a possible D gene is TRBD1 (6 bases). The CDR3 spans 14 residues. Germline lookup yields CDR1 MGHRA and CDR2 YSYEKL. The V end was cut by 1 base, the J end by 4 bases, with 10 bases between. The CDR3 reads CASSQGRGAYGYTF. The CDR3 nucleotides read TGCGCCAGCAGCCAAGGCAGGGGCGCCTATGGCTACACCTTC.

V and J are TRBV12-2 and TRBJ2-7; the D call in the table, TRBD2, was not verified against the DNA. TRBV12-2 is an annotated pseudogene. CDR3 size: 17 residues. The DNA for the CDR3 is TGTGCAAGTCGCTCGCCCGACAGAGAGGAGGGCCACTACGAGCAGTACGTC. Its protein product is CASRSPDREEGHYEQYV.

The chain links TRBV28 to TRBJ2-5; possibly TRBD1 for D (5 bases). CDR1 MDHEN and CDR2 SYDVKM come from the germline V gene. The length of the CDR3 is 16 residues. V lost 4 bases, J lost 3 bases, and 18 bases lay in between. The CDR3 loop reads CASSSAPAQVEETQYF. Here the CDR3 DNA reads TGTGCCAGCAGTTCTGCTCCGGCACAGGTGGAAGAGACCCAGTACTTC. The full variable domain, in which reference TRBV28 and TRBJ2-5 provide the parts outside the CDR3, is DVKVTQSSRYLVKRTGEKVFLECVQDMDHENMFWYRQDPGLGLRLIYFSYDVKMKEKGDIPEGYSVSREKKERFSLILESASTNQTSMYLCASSSAPAQVEETQYFGPGTRLLVL.

The genes are TRBV21-1 and TRBJ1-6; the table's D call of TRBD1 was not tested on the DNA. TRBV21-1 is a documented pseudogene. The CDR3 is made up of 18 amino acids. The CDR3 DNA follows: TGTGCCAGCAGCAAAGTCAGGGGCAGGGGGCAGTCCCACTCACCCCTCCACTTT. It is translated as CASSKVRGRGQSHSPLHF.

The chain recombines TRBV13 with TRBJ2-1; 7 nucleotides agree with TRBD1. Germline V gives CDR1 PRHDT, CDR2 FYEKMQ (reference sequence). J lost 3 bases, V lost 4 bases, and 9 bases had no gene match. The CDR3 has 16 amino acids. The CDR3 is CASSSTGTDNYNEQFF. DNA for the CDR3: TGTGCCAGCAGCTCTACCGGGACAGATAACTACAATGAGCAGTTCTTC. Based on the CDR3 plus reference TRBV13 and TRBJ2-1, the full variable domain is AAGVIQSPRHLIKEKRETATLKCYPIPRHDTVYWYQQGPGQDPQFLISFYEKMQSDKGSIPDRFSAQQFSDYHSELNMSSLELGDSALYFCASSSTGTDNYNEQFFGPGTRLTVL.

This chain links TRBV4-1 with TRBJ2-2; the D gene is possibly TRBD2 (5 bases). CDR1 is MGHRA, CDR2 YSYEKL, per germline. This CDR3 region has 13 residues. V was pared by 3 bases and J by 5 bases, with 7 bases between. The CDR3 nucleotides are TGCGCCAGCAGCCATGGCGGGACCGGGGAGCTGTTTTTT. Translation gives CASSHGGTGELFF.

The V gene is TRBV7-9, the J gene TRBJ2-5, with D tentatively TRBD1 (5 bases). V lost 4 bases and J 2 bases, leaving 11 bases between the germline ends. Germline CDR1 SEHNR, CDR2 FQNEAQ (reference sequence). The CDR3 is made up of 14 amino acids. The CDR3 DNA is TGTGCCAGCAGCTCGTGGGGCTTACAAGAGACCCAGTACTTC. Its protein product is CASSSWGLQETQYF.

The rearrangement joins TRBV13 to TRBJ2-2; TRBD1 is a possible D gene (6 bases). Per the germline V gene, CDR1 is PRHDT and CDR2 is FYEKMQ (reference sequence). Trimming left V 5 bases short and J 4 bases short, with 14 bases between. CDR3 length: 15 residues. In DNA, the CDR3 is TGTGCCAGCAGCACATGGACAGATCTCACCGGGGAGCTGTTTTTT. Encoded protein: CASSTWTDLTGELFF.

V is TRBV15 and J is TRBJ1-3; D gene uncertain. The CDR3 loop spans 17 amino acids. V was pared by 0 bases and J by 4 bases, with 16 bases between. CDR1 and CDR2 from the germline V gene are LNHNV and YYDKDF (reference sequence). The CDR3 loop is CATSREGWTTAGNTIYF. The CDR3 bases are TGTGCCACCAGCAGAGAAGGATGGACTACGGCAGGAAACACCATATATTTT.

The J gene is TRBJ1-2, the V gene TRBV28; perhaps TRBD1 as D (5 bases). V lost 1 base and J lost 6, with 6 bases in between. From germline, CDR1 is MDHEN and CDR2 SYDVKM. CDR3 size: 12 residues. The CDR3 protein is CASSLSGDGYTF. In nucleotides, the CDR3 is TGTGCCAGCAGTTTATCGGGGGATGGCTACACCTTC.

V and J are TRBV7-9 and TRBJ2-1; TRBD2 matches at 8 bases. Germline CDR1 SEHNR, CDR2 FQNEAQ (reference sequence). V shed 5 bases, J shed 5 bases, and the junction held 8 bases outside the gene matches. The CDR3 is made up of 15 amino acids. The CDR3 DNA reads as TGTGCCAGCAGCCCACCGGGACTAGGGGACAATGAGCAGTTCTTC. Protein product: CASSPPGLGDNEQFF.

This chain uses TRBV6-5 with TRBJ2-7; 7 bases are shared with TRBD1. Germline V gives CDR1 MNHEY, CDR2 SVGAGI. The CDR3 length is 15 residues. Trimming cost V 4 bases and J 0 bases; bases outside gene matches: 6. CDR3 protein: CASSFYRGPSYEQYF. In DNA form, the CDR3 reads TGTGCCAGCAGTTTTTACAGGGGTCCCTCCTACGAGCAGTACTTC.

The chain links TRBV5-8 to TRBJ2-2, with D possibly TRBD1 on 6 matching bases. This CDR3 has 14 amino acids. Trimming shortened V by 4 bases and J by 6 bases, and 13 bases separated the two germline ends. Germline V gene lookup returns CDR1 SGHTS and CDR2 YDEGEE. CDR3: CASSPDRGAGELFF. CDR3 coding DNA: TGTGCCAGCAGCCCGGACAGAGGAGCCGGGGAGCTGTTTTTT.

The V gene is TRBV7-2, the J gene TRBJ2-1, with TRBD2 matching 9 bases. Per the germline V gene, CDR1 is SGHTA and CDR2 is FQGNSA. The CDR3 is 18 residues long. The junction had 13 bases not matched to a gene; V was cut back by 3 bases and J by 4 bases. In DNA form, the CDR3 reads TGTGCCAGCAGCTTCGGACTAGCGCGGGGTATCGGGTACAATGAGCAGTTCTTC. The encoded protein is CASSFGLARGIGYNEQFF. The whole variable domain, remainder taken from reference TRBV7-2 and TRBJ2-1, is GAGVSQSPSNKVTEKGKDVELRCDPISGHTALYWYRQSLGQGLEFLIYFQGNSAPDKSGLPSDRFSAERTGGSVSTLTIQRTQQEDSAVYLCASSFGLARGIGYNEQFFGPGTRLTVL.

This chain links TRBV5-4 with TRBJ2-2; D is undetermined. Between the trimmed V and J ends, which lost 0 bases and 2 bases, there was a span of 8 bases. The CDR3 has 15 residues. Germline assignment: CDR1 SGHNT and CDR2 YYREEE (reference sequence). The CDR3 is CASSLGPRNTGELFF. CDR3 DNA sequence: TGTGCCAGCAGCTTGGGTCCCAGAAACACCGGGGAGCTGTTTTTT.

The chain is built from TRBV6-5 and TRBJ1-2, with D tentatively TRBD1 (5 bases). The CDR3 loop spans 13 amino acids. Between the trimmed V and J ends, which lost 5 bases and 5 bases, there was a span of 12 bases. Germline V lookup: CDR1 MNHEY, CDR2 SVGAGI. This CDR3 is CASSETGDYGYTF. Written as DNA, the CDR3 is TGTGCCAGCAGTGAAACAGGCGATTATGGCTACACCTTC.

J is TRBJ2-7 and V is TRBV7-2; D unclear. The germline gives CDR1 SGHTA, CDR2 FQGNSA. V dropped 5 bases and J dropped 0 bases, with 14 bases sitting between them. This CDR3 comprises 15 residues. The CDR3, as DNA: TGTGCCAGCAGCACTCAGCTAGGAGTCTCCTACGAGCAGTACTTC. It codes for CASSTQLGVSYEQYF.

V gene TRBV5-6 combines with J gene TRBJ2-1; TRBD2 aligns across 7 bases. The V gene end was trimmed by 2 bases and the J gene end by 4 bases; junction bases not matched to a gene: 3. Germline CDR1 and CDR2: SGHDT and YYEEEE. This CDR3 is built from 14 residues. This CDR3 is CASSLAGQYNEQFF. In DNA form, the CDR3 reads TGTGCCAGCAGCTTAGCGGGGCAATACAATGAGCAGTTCTTC.

The V and J genes are TRBV4-3 and TRBJ2-5; D gene uncertain. V was pared by 0 bases and J by 5 bases, with 7 bases between. The CDR3 is 13 amino acids. Germline CDR1 LGHNA, CDR2 YSLEER. The chain's CDR3 is CASSQELSETQYF. The CDR3 DNA reads TGCGCCAGCAGCCAAGAATTGTCGGAGACCCAGTACTTC.